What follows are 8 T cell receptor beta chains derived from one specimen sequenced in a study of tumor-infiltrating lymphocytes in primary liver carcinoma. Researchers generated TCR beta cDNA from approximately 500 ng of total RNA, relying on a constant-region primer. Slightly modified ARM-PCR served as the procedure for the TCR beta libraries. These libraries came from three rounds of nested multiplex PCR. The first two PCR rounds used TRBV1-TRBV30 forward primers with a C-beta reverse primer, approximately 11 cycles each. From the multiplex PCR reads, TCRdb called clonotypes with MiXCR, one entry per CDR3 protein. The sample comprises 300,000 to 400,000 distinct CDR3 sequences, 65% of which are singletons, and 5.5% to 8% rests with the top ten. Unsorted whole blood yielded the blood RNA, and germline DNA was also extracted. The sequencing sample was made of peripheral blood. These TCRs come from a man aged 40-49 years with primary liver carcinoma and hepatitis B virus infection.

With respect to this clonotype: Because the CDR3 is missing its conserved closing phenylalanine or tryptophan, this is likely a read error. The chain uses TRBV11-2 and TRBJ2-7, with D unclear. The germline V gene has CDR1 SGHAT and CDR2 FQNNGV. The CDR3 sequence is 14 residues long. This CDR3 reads CTSSWFINSYEQYI. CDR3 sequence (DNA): TGTACCAGCAGCTGGTTTATCAACTCCTACGAGCAGTACATC.

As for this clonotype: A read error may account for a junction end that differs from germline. The DNA for the CDR3 is TGTGTCAGCGACTGGAGCGTCTACGAGCAGTACTTC. This codes for CVSDWSVYEQYF. This chain links TRBV11-2 with TRBJ2-7; no firm D call. CDR3 length: 12 amino acids. Germline assignment: CDR1 SGHAT and CDR2 FQNNGV. The full variable domain, rest sourced from reference TRBV11-2 and TRBJ2-7, is EAGVAQSPRYKIIEKRQSVAFWCNPISGHATLYWYQQILGQGPKLLIQFQNNGVVDDSQLPKDRFSAERLKGVDSTLKIQPAKLEDSAVYLCVSDWSVYEQYFGPGTRLTVT.

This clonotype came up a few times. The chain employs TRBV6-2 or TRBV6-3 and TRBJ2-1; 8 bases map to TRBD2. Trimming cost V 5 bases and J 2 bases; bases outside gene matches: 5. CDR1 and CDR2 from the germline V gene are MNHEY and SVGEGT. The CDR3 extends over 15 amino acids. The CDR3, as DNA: TGTGCCAGCAGTCCGGGAGGGCGTGCCTACAATGAGCAGTTCTTC. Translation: CASSPGGRAYNEQFF.

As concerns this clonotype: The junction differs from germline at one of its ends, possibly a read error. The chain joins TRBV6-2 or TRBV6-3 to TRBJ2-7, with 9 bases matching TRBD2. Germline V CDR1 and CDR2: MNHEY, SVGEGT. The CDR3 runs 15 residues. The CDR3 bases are TGTGTCAGCAGTTACCCTAGCGGGAACGGATACGAGCAGTACTTC. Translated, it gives CVSSYPSGNGYEQYF.

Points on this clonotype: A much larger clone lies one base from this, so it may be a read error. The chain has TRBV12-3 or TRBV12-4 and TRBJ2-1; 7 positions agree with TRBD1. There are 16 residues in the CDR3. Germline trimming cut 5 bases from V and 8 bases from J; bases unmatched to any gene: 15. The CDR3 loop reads CASSLNRQGPEDEQFF. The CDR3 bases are TGTGCCAGCAGTCTGAATCGACAGGGACCCGAGGATGAGCAGTTCTTC.

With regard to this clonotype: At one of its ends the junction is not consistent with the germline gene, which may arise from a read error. In DNA, the CDR3 is TGTGCCACCAGCTTAGAACTAGCGGGAGGGGAGACCCAGTACTTC. It translates to CATSLELAGGETQYF. This chain joins TRBV11-2 and TRBJ2-5; 13 bases line up with TRBD2. The CDR3 length is 15 residues. From germline, CDR1 is SGHAT and CDR2 FQNNGV.

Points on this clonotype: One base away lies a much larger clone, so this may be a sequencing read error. This chain's CDR3 is CAGRKQGLPQETQYF. For the CDR3, the DNA is TGTGCCGGCAGAAAACAGGGCCTGCCCCAAGAGACCCAGTACTTC. The rearrangement joins TRBV6-1 to TRBJ2-5; D might be TRBD1 (6 bases). This CDR3 contains 15 residues. CDR1 is MNHNS, CDR2 SASEGT, per germline.

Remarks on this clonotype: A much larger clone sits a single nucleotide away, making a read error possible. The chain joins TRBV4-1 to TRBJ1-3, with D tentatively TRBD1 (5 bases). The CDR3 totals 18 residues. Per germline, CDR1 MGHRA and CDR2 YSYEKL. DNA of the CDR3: TGCGCCAGCAACCAAGTTTGGTTCGGGGCCGGGAGTGGAAACACCATATATTTT. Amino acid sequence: CASNQVWFGAGSGNTIYF.